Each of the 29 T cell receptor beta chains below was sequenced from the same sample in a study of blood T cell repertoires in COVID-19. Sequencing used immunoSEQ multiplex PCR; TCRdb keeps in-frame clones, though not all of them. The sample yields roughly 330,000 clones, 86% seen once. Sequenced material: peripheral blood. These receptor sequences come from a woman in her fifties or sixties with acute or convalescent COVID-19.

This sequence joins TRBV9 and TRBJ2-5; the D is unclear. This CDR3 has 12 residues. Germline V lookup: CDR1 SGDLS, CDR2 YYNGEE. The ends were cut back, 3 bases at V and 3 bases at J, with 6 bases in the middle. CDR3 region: CASSAIEETQYF. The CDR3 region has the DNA TGTGCCAGCAGCGCCATAGAAGAGACCCAGTACTTC.

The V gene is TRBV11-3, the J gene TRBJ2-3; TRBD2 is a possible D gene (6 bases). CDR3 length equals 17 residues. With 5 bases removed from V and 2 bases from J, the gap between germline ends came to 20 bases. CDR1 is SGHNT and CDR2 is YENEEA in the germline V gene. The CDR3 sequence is CASSPRSGAESTDTQYF. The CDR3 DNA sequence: TGTGCCAGCAGCCCACGTAGCGGCGCGGAGTCCACAGATACGCAGTATTTT.

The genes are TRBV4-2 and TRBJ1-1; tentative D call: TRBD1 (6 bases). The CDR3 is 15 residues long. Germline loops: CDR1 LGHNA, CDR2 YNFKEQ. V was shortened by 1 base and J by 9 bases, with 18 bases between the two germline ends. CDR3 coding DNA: TGTGCCAGCAGCCAAGGACAGGCGCTCGTGTCCCAAGCTTTCTTT. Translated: CASSQGQALVSQAFF.

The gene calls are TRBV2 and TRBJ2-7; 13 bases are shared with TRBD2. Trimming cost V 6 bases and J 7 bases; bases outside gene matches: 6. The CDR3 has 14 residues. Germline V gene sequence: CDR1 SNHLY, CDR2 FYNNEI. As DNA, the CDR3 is TGTGCCAGCAGCTATGGACTAGCGGGAGATGAGCAGTACTTC. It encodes CASSYGLAGDEQYF.

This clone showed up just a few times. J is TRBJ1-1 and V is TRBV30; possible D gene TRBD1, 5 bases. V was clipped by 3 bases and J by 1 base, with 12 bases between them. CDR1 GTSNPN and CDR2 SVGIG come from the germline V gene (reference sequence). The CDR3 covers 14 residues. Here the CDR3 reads CAWRWGPGNTEAFF. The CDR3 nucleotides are TGTGCCTGGAGATGGGGCCCGGGGAACACTGAAGCTTTCTTT.

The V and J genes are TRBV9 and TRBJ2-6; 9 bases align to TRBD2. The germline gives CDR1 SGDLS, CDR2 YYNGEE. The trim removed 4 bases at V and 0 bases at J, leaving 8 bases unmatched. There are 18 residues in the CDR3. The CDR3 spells CASSKTSGPNSGANVLTF. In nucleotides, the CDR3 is TGTGCCAGCAGCAAGACTAGCGGTCCCAACTCTGGGGCCAACGTCCTGACTTTC.

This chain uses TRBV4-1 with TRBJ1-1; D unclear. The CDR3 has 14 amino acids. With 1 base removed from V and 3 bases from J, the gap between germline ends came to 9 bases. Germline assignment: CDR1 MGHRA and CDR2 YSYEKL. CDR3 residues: CASSQVPRHTEAFF. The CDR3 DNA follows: TGCGCCAGCAGCCAAGTACCCAGGCACACTGAAGCTTTCTTT.

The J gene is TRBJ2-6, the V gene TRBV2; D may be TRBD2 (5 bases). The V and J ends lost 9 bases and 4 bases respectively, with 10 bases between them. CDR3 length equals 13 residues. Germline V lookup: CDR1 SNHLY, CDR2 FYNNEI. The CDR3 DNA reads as TGTGCCAGTAAAGAGGGAGGGGCCAACGTCCTGACTTTC. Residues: CASKEGGANVLTF.

The CDR3 bases are TGTGCCAGCAGCTATGTAGCGCCCGAGCCCCAAAACATTCAGTACTTC. Protein product: CASSYVAPEPQNIQYF. The genes are TRBV7-2 and TRBJ2-4, with D maybe TRBD2 (5 bases). Trimming pared 4 bases from V and 5 bases from J, leaving 18 bases between. The germline V gene has CDR1 SGHTA and CDR2 FQGNSA. This CDR3 comprises 16 residues.

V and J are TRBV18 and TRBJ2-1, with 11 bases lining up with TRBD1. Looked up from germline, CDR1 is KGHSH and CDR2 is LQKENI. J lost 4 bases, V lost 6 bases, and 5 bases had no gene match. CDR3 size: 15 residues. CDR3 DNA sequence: TGTGCCAGCTCCTCCCGGGACAGGGGGTACAATGAGCAGTTCTTC. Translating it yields CASSSRDRGYNEQFF.

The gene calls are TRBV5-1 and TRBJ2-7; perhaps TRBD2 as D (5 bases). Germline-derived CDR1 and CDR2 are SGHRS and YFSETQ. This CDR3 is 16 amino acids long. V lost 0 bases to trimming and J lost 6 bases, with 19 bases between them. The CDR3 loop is CASSLGVRATGREQYF. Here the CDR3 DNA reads TGCGCCAGCAGCTTGGGGGTGCGGGCAACGGGTCGCGAGCAGTACTTC.

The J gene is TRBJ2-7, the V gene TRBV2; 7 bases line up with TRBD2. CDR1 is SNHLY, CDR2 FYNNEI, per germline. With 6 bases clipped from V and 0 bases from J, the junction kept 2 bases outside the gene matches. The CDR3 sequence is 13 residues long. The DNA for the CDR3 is TGTGCCAGCAGGACTAGCCGCTCCTACGAGCAGTACTTC. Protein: CASRTSRSYEQYF.

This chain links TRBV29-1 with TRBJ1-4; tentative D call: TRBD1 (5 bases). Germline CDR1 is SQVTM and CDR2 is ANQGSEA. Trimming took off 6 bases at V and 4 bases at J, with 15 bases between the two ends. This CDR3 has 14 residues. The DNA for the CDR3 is TGCAGCGTGACCGCGGGGACCTTTAATGAAAAACTGTTTTTT. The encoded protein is CSVTAGTFNEKLFF.

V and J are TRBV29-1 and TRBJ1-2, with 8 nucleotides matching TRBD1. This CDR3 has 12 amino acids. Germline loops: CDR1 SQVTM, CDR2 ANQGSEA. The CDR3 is CSILDRAYGYTF. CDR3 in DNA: TGCAGTATCTTGGACAGGGCCTATGGCTACACCTTC.

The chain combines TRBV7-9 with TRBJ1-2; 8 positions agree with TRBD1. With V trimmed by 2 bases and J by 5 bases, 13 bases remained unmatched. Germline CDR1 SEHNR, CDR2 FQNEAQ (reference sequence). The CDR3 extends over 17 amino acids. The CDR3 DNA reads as TGTGCCAGCAGCTTATCGGCCCCGACCGGGACAGGATATGGCTACACCTTC. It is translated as CASSLSAPTGTGYGYTF.

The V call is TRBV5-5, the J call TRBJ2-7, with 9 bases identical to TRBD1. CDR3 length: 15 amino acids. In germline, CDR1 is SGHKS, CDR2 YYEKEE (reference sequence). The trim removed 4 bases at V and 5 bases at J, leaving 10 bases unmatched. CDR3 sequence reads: CASSSPGQGIHEQYF. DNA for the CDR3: TGTGCCAGCAGCAGCCCGGGACAGGGTATCCACGAGCAGTACTTC.

As DNA, the CDR3 is TGTGCCAGCAGTCTGTTAAGGGCAGGGGGGATGAACACCGGGGAGCTGTTTTTT. Its protein is CASSLLRAGGMNTGELFF. The V call is TRBV28, the J call TRBJ2-2, with TRBD1 as a possible D gene (7 bases). The CDR3 length is 18 residues. V was shortened by 5 bases and J by 1 base, with 20 bases between the two germline ends. CDR1 is MDHEN and CDR2 is SYDVKM in the germline V gene. Supplemented by reference TRBV28 and TRBJ2-2, the full variable domain reads DVKVTQSSRYLVKRTGEKVFLECVQDMDHENMFWYRQDPGLGLRLIYFSYDVKMKEKGDIPEGYSVSREKKERFSLILESASTNQTSMYLCASSLLRAGGMNTGELFFGEGSRLTVL.

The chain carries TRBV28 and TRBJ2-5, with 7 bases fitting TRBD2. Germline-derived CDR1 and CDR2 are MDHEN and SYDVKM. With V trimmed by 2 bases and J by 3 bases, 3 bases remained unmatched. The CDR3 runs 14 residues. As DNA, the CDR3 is TGTGCCAGCAGTTTACCTCGGGAGGAAGAGACCCAGTACTTC. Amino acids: CASSLPREEETQYF.

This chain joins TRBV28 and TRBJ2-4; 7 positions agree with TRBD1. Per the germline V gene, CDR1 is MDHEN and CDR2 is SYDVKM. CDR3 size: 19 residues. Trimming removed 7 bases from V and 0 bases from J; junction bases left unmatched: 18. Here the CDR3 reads CASTPLTETGFGAKNIQYF. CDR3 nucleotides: TGTGCCAGCACCCCACTTACGGAGACAGGGTTTGGAGCCAAAAACATTCAGTACTTC.

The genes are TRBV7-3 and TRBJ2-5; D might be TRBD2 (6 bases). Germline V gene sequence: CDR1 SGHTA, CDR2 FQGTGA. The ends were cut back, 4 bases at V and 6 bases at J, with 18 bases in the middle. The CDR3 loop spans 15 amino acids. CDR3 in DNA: TGTGCCAGCAGCTCGTCACCGGGAGAGAAAAAGACCCAGTACTTC. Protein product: CASSSSPGEKKTQYF. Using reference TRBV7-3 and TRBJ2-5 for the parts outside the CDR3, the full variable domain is GAGVSQTPSNKVTEKGKYVELRCDPISGHTALYWYRQSLGQGPEFLIYFQGTGAADDSGLPNDRFFAVRPEGSVSTLKIQRTERGDSAVYLCASSSSPGEKKTQYFGPGTRLLVL.

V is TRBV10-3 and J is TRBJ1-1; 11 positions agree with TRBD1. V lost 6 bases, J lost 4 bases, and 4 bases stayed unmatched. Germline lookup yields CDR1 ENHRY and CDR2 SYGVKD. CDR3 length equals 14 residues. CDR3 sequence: CAIRGQGEVTEAFF. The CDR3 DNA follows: TGTGCCATCAGGGGACAGGGGGAGGTCACTGAAGCTTTCTTT.

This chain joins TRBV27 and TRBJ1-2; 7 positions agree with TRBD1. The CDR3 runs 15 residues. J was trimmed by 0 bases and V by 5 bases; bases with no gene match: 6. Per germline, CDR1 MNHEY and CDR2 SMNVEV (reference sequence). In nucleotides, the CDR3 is TGTGCCAGCAGTCGGCTGACAGGGACTAACTATGGCTACACCTTC. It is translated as CASSRLTGTNYGYTF.

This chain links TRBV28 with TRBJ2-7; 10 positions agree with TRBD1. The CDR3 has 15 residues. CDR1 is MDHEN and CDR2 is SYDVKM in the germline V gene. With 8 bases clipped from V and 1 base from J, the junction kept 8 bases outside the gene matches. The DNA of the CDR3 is TGTGCCAGCCGATACCGGGACAGGGGTTCCTACGAGCAGTACTTC. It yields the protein CASRYRDRGSYEQYF.

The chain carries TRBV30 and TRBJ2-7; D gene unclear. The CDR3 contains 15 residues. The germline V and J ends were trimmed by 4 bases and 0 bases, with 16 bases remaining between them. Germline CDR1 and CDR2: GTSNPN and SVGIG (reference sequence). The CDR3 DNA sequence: TGTGCCTGGACTCCTCGGGTCTACCTCTCCTACGAGCAGTACTTC. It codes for CAWTPRVYLSYEQYF.

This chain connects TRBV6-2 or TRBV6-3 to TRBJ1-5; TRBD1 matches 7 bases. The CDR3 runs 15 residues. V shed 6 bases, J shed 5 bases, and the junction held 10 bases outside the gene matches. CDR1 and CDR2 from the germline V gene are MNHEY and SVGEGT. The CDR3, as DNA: TGTGCCAGCAGCCAATTTGGGACAGCTTATCAGCCCCAGCATTTT. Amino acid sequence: CASSQFGTAYQPQHF.

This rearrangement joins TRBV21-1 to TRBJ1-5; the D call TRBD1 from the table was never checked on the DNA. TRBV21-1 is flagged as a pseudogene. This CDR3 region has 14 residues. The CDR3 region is CASSNRDRGQPQHF. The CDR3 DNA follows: TGTGCCAGCAGCAACCGGGACAGGGGGCAGCCCCAGCATTTT.

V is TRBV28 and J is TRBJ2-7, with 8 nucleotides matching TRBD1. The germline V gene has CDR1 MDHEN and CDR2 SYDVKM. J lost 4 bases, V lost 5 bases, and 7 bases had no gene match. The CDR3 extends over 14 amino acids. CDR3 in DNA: TGTGCCAGCAGTCCAGTAGGACAGGGTTACGAGCAGTACTTC. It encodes CASSPVGQGYEQYF. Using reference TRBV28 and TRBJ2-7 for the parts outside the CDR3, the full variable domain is DVKVTQSSRYLVKRTGEKVFLECVQDMDHENMFWYRQDPGLGLRLIYFSYDVKMKEKGDIPEGYSVSREKKERFSLILESASTNQTSMYLCASSPVGQGYEQYFGPGTRLTVT.

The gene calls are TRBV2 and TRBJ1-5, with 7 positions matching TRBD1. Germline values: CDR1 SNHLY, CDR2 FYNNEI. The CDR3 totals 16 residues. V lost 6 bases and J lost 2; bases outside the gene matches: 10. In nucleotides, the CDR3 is TGTGCCAGCAGGGAAAAAGGGGGCATGGGCAATCAGCCCCAGCATTTT. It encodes CASREKGGMGNQPQHF.

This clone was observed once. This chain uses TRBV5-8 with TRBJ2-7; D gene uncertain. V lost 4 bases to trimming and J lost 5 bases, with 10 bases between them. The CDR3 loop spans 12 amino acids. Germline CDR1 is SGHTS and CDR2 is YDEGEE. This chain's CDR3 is CASSPPLHEQYF. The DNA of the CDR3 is TGTGCCAGCAGCCCCCCTCTTCACGAGCAGTACTTC. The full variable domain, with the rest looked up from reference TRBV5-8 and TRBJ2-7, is EAGVTQSPTHLIKTRGQQATLRCSPISGHTSVYWYQQALGLGLQFLLWYDEGEERNRGNFPPRFSGRQFPNYSSELNVNALELEDSALYLCASSPPLHEQYFGPGTRLTVT.